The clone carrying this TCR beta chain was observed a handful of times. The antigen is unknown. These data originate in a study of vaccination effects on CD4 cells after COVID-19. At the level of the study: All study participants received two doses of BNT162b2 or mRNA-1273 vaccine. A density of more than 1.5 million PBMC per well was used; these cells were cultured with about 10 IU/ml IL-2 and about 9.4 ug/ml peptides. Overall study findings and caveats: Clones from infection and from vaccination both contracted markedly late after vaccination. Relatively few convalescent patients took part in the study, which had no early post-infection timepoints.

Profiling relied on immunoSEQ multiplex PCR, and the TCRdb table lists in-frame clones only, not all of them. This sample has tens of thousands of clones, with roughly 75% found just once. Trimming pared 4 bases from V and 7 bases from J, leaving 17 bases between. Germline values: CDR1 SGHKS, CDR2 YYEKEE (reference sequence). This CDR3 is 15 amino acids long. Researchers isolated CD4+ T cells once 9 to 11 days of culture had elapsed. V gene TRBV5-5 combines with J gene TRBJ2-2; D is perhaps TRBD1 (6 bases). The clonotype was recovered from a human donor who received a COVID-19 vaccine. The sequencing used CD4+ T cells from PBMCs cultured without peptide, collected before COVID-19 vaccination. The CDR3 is CASSHGLGAGGELFF. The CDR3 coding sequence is TGTGCCAGCAGCCATGGACTGGGGGCGGGCGGGGAGCTGTTTTTT.